A single sample is the source of the 6 T cell receptor beta chains below, sequenced in a study of regulatory T cells in long-lasting Graves disease. Time point reported: persistent/refractory GD, antithyroid drugs over 5 years with positive TRAb. There was RNA extracted from PBMCs, and the TCR library was made from it. Researchers made TCR beta libraries by using iRepertoire HTBI primers and running Arm-PCR on CDR3 regions. TCRdb re-called the multiplex PCR reads through MiXCR, storing one row per CDR3 protein. The table has 450,000 or so distinct CDR3 sequences, approximately 22% seen once; the top ten hold around 14%. The material sequenced was peripheral blood mononuclear cells (PBMCs), taken when the disease was refractory, from a patient treated with antithyroid drugs. These receptor sequences come from a female donor with Graves disease.

At least ten counts were recorded for this clonotype. The chain carries TRBV7-9 and TRBJ1-6; D call uncertain. The CDR3 sequence is 14 residues long. The ends were cut back, 4 bases at V and 9 bases at J, with 13 bases in the middle. CDR1 is SEHNR and CDR2 is FQNEAQ in the germline V gene (reference sequence). CDR3 bases: TGTGCCAGCAGCTCGGGCCCTTCGAGTTCACCCCTCCACTTT. Residues: CASSSGPSSSPLHF.

V gene TRBV5-1 combines with J gene TRBJ1-1, with D maybe TRBD1 (6 bases). Between the trimmed V and J ends, which lost 0 bases and 5 bases, there was a span of 14 bases. The CDR3 has 15 residues. CDR1 is SGHRS and CDR2 is YFSETQ in the germline V gene. The CDR3 nucleotides are TGCGCCAGCAGCTTGGAGTCAGAAGGGGGTACTGAAGCTTTCTTT. This sequence encodes CASSLESEGGTEAFF.

Concerning this clonotype: This could be a read error, since a much larger clone is one nucleotide away. This rearrangement joins TRBV6-2 or TRBV6-3 to TRBJ1-6, with D tentatively TRBD1 (6 bases). This CDR3 has 14 amino acids. Germline-derived CDR1 and CDR2 are MNHEY and SVGEGT. CDR3 in DNA: TGTGCCAGCAACCCCGGGGGGCATAATCCACCCCTCCACTTT. Translating it yields CASNPGGHNPPLHF.

In its sample, this clonotype was seen a few times. The gene calls are TRBV4-2 and TRBJ2-7, with 7 bases lining up with TRBD2. This CDR3 is 15 amino acids long. V dropped 1 base and J dropped 1; count of bases not matched to a gene: 4. The germline CDR1 and CDR2 sequences are LGHNA and YNFKEQ. The CDR3 DNA reads TGTGCCAGCAGCCAAGGGGGTAGCGGGTCCTACGAGCAGTACTTC. Translating it yields CASSQGGSGSYEQYF.

This clonotype was recorded at least ten times. The rearrangement joins TRBV28 to TRBJ2-7, with TRBD2 identical over 8 bases. The CDR3 totals 14 residues. V lost 10 bases and J lost 7; bases outside the gene matches: 15. In germline, CDR1 is MDHEN, CDR2 SYDVKM. DNA of the CDR3: TGTGCCACCGCGACAGAACTAGCGGAACTGGAGCAGTACTTC. Encoded protein: CATATELAELEQYF.

This clonotype was counted many times. The chain is built from TRBV12-3 or TRBV12-4 and TRBJ2-4, with 12 bases fitting TRBD2. Unmatched junction bases numbered 4, after V lost 3 bases and J lost 10 bases. The CDR3 sequence is 14 residues long. The CDR3 loop reads CASSFGLAGGIQYF. CDR3 coding DNA: TGTGCCAGCAGTTTCGGGCTAGCGGGGGGGATTCAGTACTTC.